This T cell receptor beta chain came from a study of identical twins. This clonotype was counted at least ten times. The antigen is undetermined. Study-wide results and caveats: There were fewer insertions in abundant cord blood beta clonotypes, but memory repertoires showed no such pattern.

Deletions cut 2 bases from V and 5 bases from J, with 3 bases between. The CDR3 is 11 amino acids. CDR1 is MNHEY, CDR2 SVGEGT, per germline. Among all donors, each was a healthy Caucasian. Through template switching, a universal primer site was introduced, and the cDNA contained unique molecular identifiers. TCRdb recomputed calls from the 5' RACE reads with MiXCR, one row per CDR3 protein. Here the sample spans about 660,000 distinct CDR3 sequences, 8% to 9% being singletons. The same data also went into a second study, on yellow fever vaccine responses in identical twins. That work contributes: Twins reportedly mounted vaccine T cell responses that seemed partly convergent, partly personalized.

The clonotype originates from a woman younger than 35 in good health. What was sequenced was PBMCs. The chain employs TRBV6-2 or TRBV6-3 and TRBJ2-5; D unclear. In DNA form, the CDR3 reads TGTGCCAGCAGTTACCGGGAGACCCAGTACTTC. Translation gives CASSYRETQYF.